Sequencing of this T cell receptor beta chain was carried out in a study of blood T cell repertoires in COVID-19. Study information: The United States, Italy and Spain provided the acute and convalescent COVID-19 samples. Sample material is recorded as cDNA or gDNA derived from T cells, B-cell-depleted T cells, or PBMCs.

The CDR3 has 18 amino acids. The V gene's germline CDR1 is SEHNR and CDR2 FQNEAQ (reference sequence). Germline trimming cut 5 bases from V and 2 bases from J; bases unmatched to any gene: 14. Study processing details: Amplified reference gene primers provided the basis for estimating nucleated cell counts. TCRdb keeps only in-frame clones here, not all; method: immunoSEQ multiplex PCR. The V and J calls and the clone size are those of that table, but D and trimming were determined from the DNA. Of 200,000 to 250,000 clones detected, 80% to 90% appear once; the ten largest clones hold around 1.5%. The sample comprised peripheral blood. The chain has TRBV7-9 and TRBJ2-5; 10 nucleotides line up with TRBD2. The sequence was obtained from a man aged 18-30 years with active or convalescent COVID-19. For the CDR3, the DNA is TGTGCCAGCAGCCCACGAAAGAGACTAGCGGGCAGACAAGAGACCCAGTACTTC. Translating it yields CASSPRKRLAGRQETQYF.